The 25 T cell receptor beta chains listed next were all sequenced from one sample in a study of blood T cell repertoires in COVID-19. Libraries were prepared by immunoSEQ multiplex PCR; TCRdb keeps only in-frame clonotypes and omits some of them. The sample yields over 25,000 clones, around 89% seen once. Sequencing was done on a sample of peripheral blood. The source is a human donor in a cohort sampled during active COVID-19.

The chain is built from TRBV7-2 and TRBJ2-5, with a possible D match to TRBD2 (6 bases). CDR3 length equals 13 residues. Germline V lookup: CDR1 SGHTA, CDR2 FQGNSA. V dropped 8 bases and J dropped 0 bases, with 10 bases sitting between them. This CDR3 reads CASGGKYQETQYF. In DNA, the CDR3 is TGTGCCAGCGGGGGGAAATACCAAGAGACCCAGTACTTC.

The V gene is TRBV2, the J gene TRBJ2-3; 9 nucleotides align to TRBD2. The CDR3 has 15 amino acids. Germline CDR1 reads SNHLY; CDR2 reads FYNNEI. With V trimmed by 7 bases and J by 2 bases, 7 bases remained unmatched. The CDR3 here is CASTQAGGITDTQYF. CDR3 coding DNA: TGTGCCAGCACCCAAGCGGGGGGCATCACAGATACGCAGTATTTT.

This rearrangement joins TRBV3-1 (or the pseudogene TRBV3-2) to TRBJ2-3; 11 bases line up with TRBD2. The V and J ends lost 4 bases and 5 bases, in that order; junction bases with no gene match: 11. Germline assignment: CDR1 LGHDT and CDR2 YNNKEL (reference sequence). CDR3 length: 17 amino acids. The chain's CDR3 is CASSLILASGGRDTQYF. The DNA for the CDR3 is TGTGCCAGCAGCCTTATCCTTGCTAGCGGGGGGAGAGATACGCAGTATTTT.

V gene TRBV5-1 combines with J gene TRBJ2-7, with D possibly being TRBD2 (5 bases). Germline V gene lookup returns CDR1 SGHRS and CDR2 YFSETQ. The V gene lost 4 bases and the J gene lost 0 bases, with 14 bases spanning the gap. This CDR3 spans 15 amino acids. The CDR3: CASSPTGILSYEQYF. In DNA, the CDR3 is TGCGCCAGCAGCCCGACCGGGATCCTCTCCTACGAGCAGTACTTC.

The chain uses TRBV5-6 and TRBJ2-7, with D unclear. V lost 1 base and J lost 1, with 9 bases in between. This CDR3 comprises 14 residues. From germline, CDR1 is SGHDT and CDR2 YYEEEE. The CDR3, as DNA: TGTGCCAGCAGCTTGACAGACGGATCCTACGAGCAGTACTTC. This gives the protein CASSLTDGSYEQYF.

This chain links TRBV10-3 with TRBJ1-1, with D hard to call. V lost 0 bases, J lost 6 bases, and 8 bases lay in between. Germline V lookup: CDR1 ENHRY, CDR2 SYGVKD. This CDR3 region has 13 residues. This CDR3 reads CAISESMRPEAFF. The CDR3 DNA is TGTGCCATCAGTGAGTCTATGAGGCCTGAAGCTTTCTTT.

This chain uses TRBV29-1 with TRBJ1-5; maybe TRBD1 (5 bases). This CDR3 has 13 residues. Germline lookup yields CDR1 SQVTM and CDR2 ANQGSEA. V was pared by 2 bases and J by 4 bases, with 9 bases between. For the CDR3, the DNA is TGCAGCGTTGAACAGGGACTGAATCAGCCCCAGCATTTT. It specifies CSVEQGLNQPQHF.

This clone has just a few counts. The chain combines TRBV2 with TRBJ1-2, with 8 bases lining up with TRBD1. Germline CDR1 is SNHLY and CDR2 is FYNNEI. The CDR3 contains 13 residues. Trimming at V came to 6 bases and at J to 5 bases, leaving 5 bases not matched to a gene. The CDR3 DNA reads TGTGCCAGCAGGGACAGGGTCACATATGGCTACACCTTC. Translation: CASRDRVTYGYTF.

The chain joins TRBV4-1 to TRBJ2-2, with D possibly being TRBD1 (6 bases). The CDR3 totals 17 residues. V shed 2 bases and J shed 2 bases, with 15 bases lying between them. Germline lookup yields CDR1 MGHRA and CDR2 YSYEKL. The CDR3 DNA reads TGCGCCAGCAGCCAAACGACAGGCGCGATAAACACCGGGGAGCTGTTTTTT. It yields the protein CASSQTTGAINTGELFF.

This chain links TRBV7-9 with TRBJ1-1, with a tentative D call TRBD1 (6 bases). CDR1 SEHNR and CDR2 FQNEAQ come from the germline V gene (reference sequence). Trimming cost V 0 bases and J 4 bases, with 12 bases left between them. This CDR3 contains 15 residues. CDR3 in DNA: TGTGCCAGCAGCTTAGCGCGGGGGGCCGTCACTGAAGCTTTCTTT. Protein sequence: CASSLARGAVTEAFF.

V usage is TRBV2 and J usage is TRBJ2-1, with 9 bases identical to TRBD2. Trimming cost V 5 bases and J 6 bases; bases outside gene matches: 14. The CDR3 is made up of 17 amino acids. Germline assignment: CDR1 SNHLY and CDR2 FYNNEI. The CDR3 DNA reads TGTGCCAGCAGTCCTAATAGCGGGGGCCGCCACGCCAATGAGCAGTTCTTC. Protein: CASSPNSGGRHANEQFF.

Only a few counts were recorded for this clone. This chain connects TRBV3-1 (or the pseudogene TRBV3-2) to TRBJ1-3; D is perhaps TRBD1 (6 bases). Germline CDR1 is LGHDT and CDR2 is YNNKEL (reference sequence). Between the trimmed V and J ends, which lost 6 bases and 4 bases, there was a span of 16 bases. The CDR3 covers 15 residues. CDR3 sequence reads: CASSLATGTGNTIYF. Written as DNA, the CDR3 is TGTGCCAGCAGTCTGGCGACAGGTACAGGAAACACCATATATTTT.

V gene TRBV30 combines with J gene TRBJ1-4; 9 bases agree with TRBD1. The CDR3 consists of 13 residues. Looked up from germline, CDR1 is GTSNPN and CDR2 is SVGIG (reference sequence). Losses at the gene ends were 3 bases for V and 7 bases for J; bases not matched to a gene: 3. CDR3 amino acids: CAWRQGAGEKLFF. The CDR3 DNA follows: TGTGCCTGGAGACAGGGGGCGGGTGAAAAACTGTTTTTT.

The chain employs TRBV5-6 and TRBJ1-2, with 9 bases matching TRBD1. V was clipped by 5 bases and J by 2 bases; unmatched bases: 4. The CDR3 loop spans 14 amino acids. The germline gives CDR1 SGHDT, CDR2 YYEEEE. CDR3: CASSFGQGNYGYTF. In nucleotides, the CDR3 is TGTGCCAGCAGTTTTGGACAGGGGAACTATGGCTACACCTTC. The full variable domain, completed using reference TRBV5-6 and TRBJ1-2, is DAGVTQSPTHLIKTRGQQVTLRCSPKSGHDTVSWYQQALGQGPQFIFQYYEEEERQRGNFPDRFSGHQFPNYSSELNVNALLLGDSALYLCASSFGQGNYGYTFGSGTRLTVV.

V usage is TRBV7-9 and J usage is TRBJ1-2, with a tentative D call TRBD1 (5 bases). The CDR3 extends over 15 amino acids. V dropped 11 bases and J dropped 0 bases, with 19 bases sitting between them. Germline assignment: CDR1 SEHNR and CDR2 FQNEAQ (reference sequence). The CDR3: CAAGWSWDANYGYTF. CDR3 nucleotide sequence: TGTGCCGCGGGGTGGAGTTGGGACGCTAACTATGGCTACACCTTC. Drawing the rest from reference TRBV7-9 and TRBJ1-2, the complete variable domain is DTGVSQNPRHKITKRGQNVTFRCDPISEHNRLYWYRQTLGQGPEFLTYFQNEAQLEKSRLLSDRFSAERPKGSFSTLEIQRTEQGDSAMYLCAAGWSWDANYGYTFGSGTRLTVV.

CDR3 sequence: CASSRGAHGSGELFF. The CDR3 bases are TGCGCCAGCAGCCGGGGGGCCCATGGTAGCGGGGAGCTGTTTTTT. This chain joins TRBV5-1 and TRBJ2-2, with D possibly matching TRBD2 (7 bases). The CDR3 runs 15 residues. The V end lost 4 bases, the J end lost 7 bases, and 17 bases lay between the germline ends. Germline CDR1 is SGHRS and CDR2 is YFSETQ.

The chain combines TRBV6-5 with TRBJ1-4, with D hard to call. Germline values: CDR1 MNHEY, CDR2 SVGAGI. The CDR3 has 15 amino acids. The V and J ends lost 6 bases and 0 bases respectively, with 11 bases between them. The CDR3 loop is CASRPGAATNEKLFF. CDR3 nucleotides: TGTGCCAGCAGGCCTGGAGCTGCAACTAATGAAAAACTGTTTTTT.

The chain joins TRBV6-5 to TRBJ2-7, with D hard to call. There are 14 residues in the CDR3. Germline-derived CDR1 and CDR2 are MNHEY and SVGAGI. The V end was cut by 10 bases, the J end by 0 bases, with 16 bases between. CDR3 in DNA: TGTGCCACCCCAGGTGGCACATGCTCCTACGAGCAGTACTTC. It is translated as CATPGGTCSYEQYF.

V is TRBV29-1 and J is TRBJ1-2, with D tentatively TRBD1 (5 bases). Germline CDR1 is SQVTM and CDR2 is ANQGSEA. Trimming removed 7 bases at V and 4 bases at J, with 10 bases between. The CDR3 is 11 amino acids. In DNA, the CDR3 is TGCAGCGCGCGACAGACCTATGGCTACACCTTC. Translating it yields CSARQTYGYTF.

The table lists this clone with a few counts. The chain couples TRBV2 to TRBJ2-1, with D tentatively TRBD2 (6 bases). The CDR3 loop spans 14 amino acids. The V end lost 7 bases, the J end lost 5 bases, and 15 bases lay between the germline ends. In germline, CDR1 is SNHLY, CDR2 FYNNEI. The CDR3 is CASTDRGSNNEQFF. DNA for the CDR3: TGTGCCAGCACCGACCGGGGGTCTAACAATGAGCAGTTCTTC.

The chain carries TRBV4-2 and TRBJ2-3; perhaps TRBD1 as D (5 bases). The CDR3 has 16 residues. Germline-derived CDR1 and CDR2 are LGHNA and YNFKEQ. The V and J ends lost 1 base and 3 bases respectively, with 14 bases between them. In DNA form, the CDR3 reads TGTGCCAGCAGCCAAGCCAGGCAGGGAATAACAGATACGCAGTATTTT. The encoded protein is CASSQARQGITDTQYF.

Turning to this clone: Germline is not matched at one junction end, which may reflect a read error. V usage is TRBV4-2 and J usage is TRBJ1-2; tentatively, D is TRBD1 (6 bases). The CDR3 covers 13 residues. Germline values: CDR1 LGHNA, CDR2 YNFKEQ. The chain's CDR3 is CASSQDRDTWNRF. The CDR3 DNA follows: TGTGCCAGCAGCCAAGATAGGGACACCTGGAATAGATTC.

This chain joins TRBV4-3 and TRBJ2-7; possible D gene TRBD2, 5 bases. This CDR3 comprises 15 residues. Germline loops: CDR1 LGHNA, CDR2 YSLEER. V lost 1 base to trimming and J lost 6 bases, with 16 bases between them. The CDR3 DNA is TGCGCCAGCAGCCAAGCGTATGGACTTGGGGTCGAGCAGTACTTC. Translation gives CASSQAYGLGVEQYF.

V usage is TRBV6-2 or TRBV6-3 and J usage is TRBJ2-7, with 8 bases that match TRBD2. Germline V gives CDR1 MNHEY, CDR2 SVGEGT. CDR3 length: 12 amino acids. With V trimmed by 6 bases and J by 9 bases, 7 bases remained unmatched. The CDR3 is CASSQGLARQYF. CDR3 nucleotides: TGTGCCAGCAGCCAAGGACTAGCCCGGCAGTACTTC.

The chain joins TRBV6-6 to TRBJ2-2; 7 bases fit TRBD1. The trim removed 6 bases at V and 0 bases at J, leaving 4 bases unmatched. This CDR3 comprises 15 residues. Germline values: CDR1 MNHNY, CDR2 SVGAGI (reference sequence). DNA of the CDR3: TGTGCCAGCAGGGCAGGGGGTACGAACACCGGGGAGCTGTTTTTT. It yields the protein CASRAGGTNTGELFF.